This T cell receptor (beta chain) is drawn from a study of OX40 agonist ivuxolimab in advanced cancers. The overall study: Averaging around 60 years in age, with a range of about 23 to 80, the cohort was approximately 83% male.

In the case of this clone: No antigen is known for it.

Sequencing used immunoSEQ multiplex PCR; TCRdb keeps in-frame clones, though not all of them. The repertoire includes tens of thousands of clones, 90% to 95% of them detected once, and 2% to 2.5% sits in the top ten. General study results and limits: Low levels of normalized T-cell clonal expansion also appeared in some nonresponders. Average numbers of expanded clones were greater in CD8+ T cells than in CD4+.

Germline V lookup: CDR1 SGDLS, CDR2 YYNGEE. Trimming removed 5 bases from V and 7 bases from J, with 6 bases in between. The CDR3 consists of 11 residues. The sequenced sample was CD4+ or CD8+ T cells sorted from blood, obtained in a trial of the OX40 agonist ivuxolimab. The sequence was obtained from an adult with an advanced solid tumor such as melanoma, head and neck, liver or kidney cancer. The chain is built from TRBV9 and TRBJ2-2; D gene unclear. CDR3 region: CASSRVGELFF. CDR3 nucleotide sequence: TGTGCCAGCAGTAGAGTCGGGGAGCTGTTTTTT.